Included here is one T cell receptor (beta chain) sequence, with context. As yet, its antigen is unknown. Trimming stripped 6 bases from V and 3 bases from J, with 8 bases between. Germline V CDR1 and CDR2: MNHEY, SVGAGI. The CDR3 loop spans 12 amino acids. The data belong to a study of shared clonotypes between healthy human individuals. General study results and limits: Naive subsets typically showed greater estimated richness than memory subsets.

Method: immunoSEQ multiplex PCR; TCRdb's copy keeps in-frame clones and lacks some. The table has more than 400,000 clones, 90% to 96% seen once. The chain couples TRBV6-5 to TRBJ1-1, with D possibly being TRBD1 (6 bases). The TCR sequence derives from a woman aged 30 to 39 in good health. The sequenced material came from naive CD4+ T cells sorted from blood. Subset noted: CD45RA+ positively selected. CDR3 in amino acids: CASSRGDTEAFF. In DNA, the CDR3 is TGTGCCAGCAGCAGGGGAGACACTGAAGCTTTCTTT.